These 17 T cell receptor beta chains share one sample of origin, sequenced in a study of control samples from healthy donors and cancer patients. Sequenced by immunoSEQ multiplex PCR; TCRdb stores in-frame clones only, minus some. The data contain around 120,000 clones, more than 85% of them singletons. Sequencing was performed on PBMCs. The source is a man in his fifties or sixties with head and neck cancer.

The chain recombines TRBV19 with TRBJ1-5; a possible D gene is TRBD1 (5 bases). The V and J ends lost 6 bases and 0 bases respectively, with 15 bases between them. The CDR3 contains 16 residues. Germline V lookup: CDR1 LNHDA, CDR2 SQIVND (reference sequence). The CDR3 sequence is CASRRGGIFSNQPQHF. The DNA of the CDR3 is TGTGCCAGTAGGAGGGGTGGCATCTTTAGCAATCAGCCCCAGCATTTT. Filled out from reference TRBV19 and TRBJ1-5, the complete variable domain reads DGGITQSPKYLFRKEGQNVTLSCEQNLNHDAMYWYRQDPGQGLRLIYYSQIVNDFQKGDIAEGYSVSREKKESFPLTVTSAQKNPTAFYLCASRRGGIFSNQPQHFGDGTRLSIL.

The gene calls are TRBV18 and TRBJ1-6; 7 nucleotides agree with TRBD1. The CDR3 totals 19 residues. Trimming took 2 bases from V and 0 from J; bases not matched to a gene: 10. From germline, CDR1 is KGHSH and CDR2 LQKENI. The CDR3 is CASSPARQGPGSYNSPLHF. Here the CDR3 DNA reads TGTGCCAGCTCACCAGCGAGACAGGGCCCCGGCTCCTATAATTCACCCCTCCACTTT. The variable domain in full, with the rest retrieved from reference TRBV18 and TRBJ1-6, is NAGVMQNPRHLVRRRGQEARLRCSPMKGHSHVYWYRQLPEEGLKFMVYLQKENIIDESGMPKERFSAEFPKEGPSILRIQQVVRGDSAAYFCASSPARQGPGSYNSPLHFGNGTRLTVT.

The count of this clone is one. The chain is built from TRBV29-1 and TRBJ2-1; the match to TRBD1 covers 7 bases. The germline gives CDR1 SQVTM, CDR2 ANQGSEA. The CDR3 extends over 13 amino acids. V shed 5 bases, J shed 7 bases, and the junction held 8 bases outside the gene matches. In DNA form, the CDR3 reads TGCAGCGTTCGACAGGGTGAATTTAATGAGCAGTTCTTC. The encoded protein is CSVRQGEFNEQFF.

This chain connects TRBV7-6 to TRBJ1-6, with D maybe TRBD1 (5 bases). Between the trimmed V and J ends, which lost 2 bases and 14 bases, there was a span of 13 bases. This CDR3 is built from 13 residues. CDR1 and CDR2 from the germline V gene are SGHVS and FNYEAQ. Here the CDR3 DNA reads TGTGCCAGCAGCTTAATAGCGGAGGACACCCTCCACTTT. Its protein product is CASSLIAEDTLHF.

The rearrangement uses TRBV6-5 and TRBJ2-5; 7 nucleotides match TRBD1. The CDR3 length is 10 residues. After removal of 8 bases from V and 9 bases from J, the junction contained 3 bases not matched to a gene. In germline, CDR1 is MNHEY, CDR2 SVGAGI. CDR3 bases: TGTGCCAGCGGCCAGGGGGCCCAGTACTTC. Translated: CASGQGAQYF.

This chain connects TRBV7-9 to TRBJ2-1; possibly TRBD2 for D (7 bases). The CDR3 sequence is 17 residues long. CDR1 and CDR2 (germline): SEHNR, FQNEAQ (reference sequence). Trimming removed 0 bases at V and 9 bases at J, with 21 bases between. The chain's CDR3 is CASSLAHRWGGQSEQFF. DNA of the CDR3: TGTGCCAGCAGCTTAGCGCATAGGTGGGGGGGCCAGAGTGAGCAGTTCTTC.

The chain is built from TRBV4-1 and TRBJ1-1; 7 bases align to TRBD1. Germline CDR1 reads MGHRA; CDR2 reads YSYEKL. This CDR3 is built from 19 residues. V was clipped by 0 bases and J by 4 bases; unmatched bases: 17. CDR3 loop: CASSQDPPLKTGRRTEAFF. Here the CDR3 DNA reads TGCGCCAGCAGCCAAGATCCCCCGCTGAAGACAGGGAGGCGCACTGAAGCTTTCTTT.

The chain combines TRBV27 with TRBJ2-3; TRBD1 agrees at 7 bases. The germline gives CDR1 MNHEY, CDR2 SMNVEV (reference sequence). V shed 5 bases, J shed 4 bases, and the junction held 9 bases outside the gene matches. The length of the CDR3 is 15 residues. The CDR3 DNA sequence: TGTGCCAGCAGTCCAATAAGGGGGCCCCCAGATACGCAGTATTTT. This gives the protein CASSPIRGPPDTQYF.

The gene calls are TRBV24-1 and TRBJ2-3; the D gene could be TRBD1 or TRBD2 (5 bases each). V gave up 1 base and J gave up 0 bases, with 13 bases separating them. The length of the CDR3 is 17 residues. Per germline, CDR1 KGHDR and CDR2 SFDVKD. The CDR3 loop reads CATSDFWTSGSTDTQYF. In DNA form, the CDR3 reads TGTGCCACCAGTGATTTTTGGACAAGCGGTAGCACAGATACGCAGTATTTT.

The V call is TRBV6-5, the J call TRBJ1-2; D unclear. From germline, CDR1 is MNHEY and CDR2 SVGAGI. V lost 6 bases to trimming and J lost 0 bases, with 11 bases between them. The CDR3 consists of 14 residues. CDR3 region: CASRTTGANYGYTF. The CDR3, as DNA: TGTGCCAGCAGGACTACCGGGGCTAACTATGGCTACACCTTC.

The chain carries TRBV15 and TRBJ1-2; 7 nucleotides agree with TRBD1. In germline, CDR1 is LNHNV, CDR2 YYDKDF (reference sequence). The V gene end was trimmed by 3 bases and the J gene end by 4 bases; junction bases not matched to a gene: 8. The CDR3 is made up of 15 amino acids. DNA for the CDR3: TGTGCCACCAGCAGCCGAGGGGGCGCAGGCTATGGCTACACCTTC. This encodes CATSSRGGAGYGYTF. Drawing the rest from reference TRBV15 and TRBJ1-2, the complete variable domain is DAMVIQNPRYQVTQFGKPVTLSCSQTLNHNVMYWYQQKSSQAPKLLFHYYDKDFNNEADTPDNFQSRRPNTSFCFLDIRSPGLGDTAMYLCATSSRGGAGYGYTFGSGTRLTVV.

The V and J genes are TRBV7-9 and TRBJ2-7; 7 bases line up with TRBD1. V was pared by 6 bases and J by 0 bases, with 5 bases of the junction left unmatched. CDR1 and CDR2 (germline): SEHNR, FQNEAQ (reference sequence). The CDR3 has 14 amino acids. As DNA, the CDR3 is TGTGCCAGCAGTTACCAGGGGGACTCCTACGAGCAGTACTTC. Translating gives CASSYQGDSYEQYF.

The CDR3 nucleotides are TGTGCCAGCACCCAGCGGAGCCTTAGCACAGATACGCAGTATTTT. As protein: CASTQRSLSTDTQYF. The rearrangement links TRBV11-2 to TRBJ2-3; a possible D gene is TRBD2 (5 bases). V was pared by 7 bases and J by 0 bases, with 14 bases between. Germline V gene sequence: CDR1 SGHAT, CDR2 FQNNGV. The CDR3 is 15 residues long. Full variable domain (remainder filled in from reference TRBV11-2 and TRBJ2-3): EAGVAQSPRYKIIEKRQSVAFWCNPISGHATLYWYQQILGQGPKLLIQFQNNGVVDDSQLPKDRFSAERLKGVDSTLKIQPAKLEDSAVYLCASTQRSLSTDTQYFGPGTRLTVL.

The V gene is TRBV5-4, the J gene TRBJ1-6; 7 nucleotides align to TRBD1. The CDR3 has 15 residues. Germline values: CDR1 SGHNT, CDR2 YYREEE (reference sequence). The J segment lost 10 bases and the V segment lost 2 bases, leaving 9 bases of the junction unmatched. The CDR3 DNA sequence: TGTGCCAGCAGCTTTCTAACAGGGGAAAGGTCACCCCTCCACTTT. Protein product: CASSFLTGERSPLHF.

The chain carries TRBV24-1 and TRBJ2-1; 7 nucleotides line up with TRBD2. The V segment lost 5 bases and the J segment 0 bases; nucleotides outside the gene matches: 0. The CDR3 has 14 amino acids. From germline, CDR1 is KGHDR and CDR2 SFDVKD. The CDR3 reads CATSAGGSYNEQFF. Written as DNA, the CDR3 is TGTGCCACCAGTGCGGGGGGCTCCTACAATGAGCAGTTCTTC.

Concerning this clone: Other DNA variants within this sample encode the same CDR3. The chain has TRBV28 and TRBJ1-2, with TRBD1 as a possible D gene (5 bases). Germline V gene data show CDR1 as MDHEN and CDR2 as SYDVKM. V lost 6 bases and J lost 2, with 10 bases in between. The length of the CDR3 is 13 residues. The CDR3 region has the DNA TGTGCCAGCAGGGGGGGAATGAACTATGGCTACACCTTC. Its translation: CASRGGMNYGYTF.

This clone was recorded only once. An end of the junction differs from the germline gene, which may be a read error. The chain couples TRBV6-5 to TRBJ2-1; D remains ambiguous. Germline V gives CDR1 MNHEY, CDR2 SVGAGI. CDR3 length: 13 amino acids. This chain's CDR3 is CASSYSRLASPIF. The CDR3 nucleotides are TGTGCCAGCAGTTACTCACGCTTGGCTAGTCCAATCTTC.